The 2 T cell receptor beta chains reported below all come from one sample, sequenced in a study of blood T cell repertoires in COVID-19. Clones were sequenced by immunoSEQ multiplex PCR, and TCRdb holds only the in-frame ones, with some missing. Counted here are roughly 100,000 clones, roughly 80% occurring once; the ten biggest clones make up more than 10%. Material for sequencing was peripheral blood. These receptors were obtained from a human donor in a cohort sampled during active COVID-19.

The V and J genes are TRBV3-1 (or the pseudogene TRBV3-2) and TRBJ1-2; a weak D match, TRBD1 (5 bases). The CDR3 runs to 14 residues. Germline assignment: CDR1 LGHDT and CDR2 YNNKEL (reference sequence). Trimming shortened V by 1 base and J by 4 bases, and 10 bases separated the two germline ends. CDR3 sequence reads: CASSQGGEGYGYTF. CDR3 nucleotides: TGTGCCAGCAGCCAAGGAGGGGAGGGCTATGGCTACACCTTC.

V and J are TRBV3-1 (or the pseudogene TRBV3-2) and TRBJ1-5; D is undetermined. Germline V gene lookup returns CDR1 LGHDT and CDR2 YNNKEL (reference sequence). The CDR3 sequence is 15 residues long. Trimming took off 4 bases at V and 3 bases at J, with 13 bases between the two ends. For the CDR3, the DNA is TGTGCCAGCAGCCCAACATTTGGCCCCAATCAGCCCCAGCATTTT. It translates to CASSPTFGPNQPQHF.